This T cell receptor beta chain is drawn from a study of blood T cells in healthy people across ages. Per germline, CDR1 MNHNY and CDR2 SVGAGI (reference sequence). The CDR3 length is 13 residues. Trimming took off 8 bases at V and 2 bases at J, with 11 bases between the two ends. Findings and limits, study-wide: Expanded clonotype changes were possibly confounded by unknown donor CMV status.

About this clonotype: Antigen: not known.

Russia was home to the donors, healthy Caucasian individuals aged roughly 6 to 95. Then a second PCR, running roughly 7 to 12 cycles, was carried out with a sample-barcoded 5' primer and a J-beta primer mix. Every single cDNA molecule received a tag from a template-switch adaptor with 12 random nucleotides. TCRdb analysed the 5' RACE reads with MiXCR anew, one entry per CDR3 protein. The sample consists of some 1,000,000 distinct CDR3 sequences, 20% to 25% of them appearing once. These data were also reused for a study on T cells of mothers and their children.

The sequence was obtained from a girl aged 2 to 9 in good health. Sequencing was done on a sample of blood. The chain has TRBV6-6 and TRBJ2-3; D not resolved. CDR3 amino acids: CASGMSLTDTQYF. The CDR3 DNA sequence: TGTGCCAGCGGAATGAGTCTCACAGATACGCAGTATTTT.